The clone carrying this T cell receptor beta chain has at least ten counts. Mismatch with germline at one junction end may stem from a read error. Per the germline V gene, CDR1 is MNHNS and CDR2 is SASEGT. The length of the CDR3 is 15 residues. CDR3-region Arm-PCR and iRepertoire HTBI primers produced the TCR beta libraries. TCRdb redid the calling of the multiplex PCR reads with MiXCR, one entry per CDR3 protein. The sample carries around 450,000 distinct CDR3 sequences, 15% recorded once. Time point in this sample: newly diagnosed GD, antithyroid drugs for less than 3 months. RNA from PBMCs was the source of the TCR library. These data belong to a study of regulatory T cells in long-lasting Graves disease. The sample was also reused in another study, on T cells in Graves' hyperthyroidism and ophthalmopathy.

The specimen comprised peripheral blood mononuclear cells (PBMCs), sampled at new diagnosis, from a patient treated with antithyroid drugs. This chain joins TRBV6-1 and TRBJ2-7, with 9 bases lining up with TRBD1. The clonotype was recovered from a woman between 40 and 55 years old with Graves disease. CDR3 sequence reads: CASKKLGQGSHEQYF. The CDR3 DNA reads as TGTGCCAGCAAGAAGCTGGGACAGGGCTCCCACGAGCAGTACTTC.